Shown below are 6 T cell receptor beta chains from a single sample sequenced in a study of blood T cell repertoires in COVID-19. TCRdb's table, derived via immunoSEQ multiplex PCR, lists solely in-frame clones and lacks some. The sample holds about 130,000 clones; around 88% are singletons and the top ten take about 2.3%. Input material: PBMCs or T cells enriched from blood (not recorded which). These receptors were taken from a woman aged 50 to 60 who had recovered from COVID-19.

This clone was seen a few times. The sample carries other DNA sequences with the same CDR3. V and J are TRBV5-1 and TRBJ1-2; 8 bases fit TRBD1. The CDR3 contains 14 residues. Germline lookup yields CDR1 SGHRS and CDR2 YFSETQ. The trim removed 2 bases at V and 3 bases at J, leaving 3 bases unmatched. CDR3 sequence: CASSLQGVDYGYTF. CDR3 nucleotide sequence: TGCGCCAGCAGCTTACAGGGGGTGGACTATGGCTACACCTTC.

The chain joins TRBV6-5 to TRBJ2-7, with TRBD1 matching 9 bases. CDR3 length: 14 amino acids. V gave up 7 bases and J gave up 2 bases; unmatched junction bases: 6. CDR1 and CDR2 from the germline V gene are MNHEY and SVGAGI. The CDR3 sequence is CASMSGTGTYEQYF. The CDR3, as DNA: TGTGCCAGCATGTCCGGGACAGGGACCTACGAGCAGTACTTC.

The rearrangement links TRBV7-9 to TRBJ1-4; 8 bases fit TRBD1. Germline CDR1 and CDR2: SEHNR and FQNEAQ (reference sequence). The CDR3 sequence is 15 residues long. The ends lost 5 bases at V and 2 bases at J; junction bases unmatched: 4. CDR3 amino acids: CASSIRTGTNEKLFF. The CDR3 nucleotides are TGTGCCAGCAGCATAAGGACAGGGACTAATGAAAAACTGTTTTTT.

This chain uses TRBV5-6 with TRBJ2-7, with D perhaps matching TRBD2 (6 bases). With 0 bases removed from V and 3 bases from J, the gap between germline ends came to 13 bases. The germline V gene has CDR1 SGHDT and CDR2 YYEEEE. The CDR3 spans 15 residues. The CDR3 is CASSLAGSLSYEQYF. The CDR3 nucleotides read TGTGCCAGCAGCTTGGCCGGGAGCTTGAGCTACGAGCAGTACTTC.

A note on this clone: The sample holds other DNA sequences that translate to the same CDR3. V and J are TRBV9 and TRBJ2-3, with D perhaps TRBD1 (5 bases). The CDR3 is 16 amino acids. Trimming left V 0 bases short and J 2 bases short, with 13 bases between. CDR1 is SGDLS and CDR2 is YYNGEE in the germline V gene. CDR3 in amino acids: CASSVGGGALTDTQYF. The CDR3 DNA reads TGTGCCAGCAGCGTAGGGGGTGGGGCCCTCACAGATACGCAGTATTTT.

The chain has TRBV6-6 and TRBJ2-2; 8 nucleotides align to TRBD1. Trimming at V came to 4 bases and at J to 7 bases, leaving 8 bases not matched to a gene. The CDR3 has 15 amino acids. Germline lookup yields CDR1 MNHNY and CDR2 SVGAGI (reference sequence). CDR3 sequence: CASSSAGGTSGELFF. CDR3 in DNA: TGTGCCAGCAGTTCGGCAGGGGGCACGAGCGGGGAGCTGTTTTTT.